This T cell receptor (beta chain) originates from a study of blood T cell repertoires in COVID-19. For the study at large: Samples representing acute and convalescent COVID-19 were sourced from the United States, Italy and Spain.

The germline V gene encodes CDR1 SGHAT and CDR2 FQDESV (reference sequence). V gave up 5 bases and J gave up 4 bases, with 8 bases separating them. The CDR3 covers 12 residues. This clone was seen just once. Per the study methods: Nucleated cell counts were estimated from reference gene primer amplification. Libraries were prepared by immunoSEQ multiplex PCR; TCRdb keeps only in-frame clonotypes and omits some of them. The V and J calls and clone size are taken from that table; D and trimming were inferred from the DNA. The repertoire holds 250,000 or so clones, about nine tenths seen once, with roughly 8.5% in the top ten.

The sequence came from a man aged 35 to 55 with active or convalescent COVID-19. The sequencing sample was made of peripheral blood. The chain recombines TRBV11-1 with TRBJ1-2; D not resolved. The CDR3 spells CASSPRGYGYTF. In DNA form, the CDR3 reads TGTGCCAGCAGCCCCCGGGGCTATGGCTACACCTTC.